The source of this T cell receptor (beta chain) is a study of T cell clonotyping in hematopoietic cell transplantation. The data were produced by immunoSEQ multiplex PCR, yet TCRdb's version contains in-frame clones alone and is incomplete. Among tens of thousands of clones listed, around 94% were seen once. This CDR3 is 16 amino acids long. Germline CDR1 reads LNHDA; CDR2 reads SQIVND (reference sequence). V lost 4 bases, J lost 1 base, and 3 bases stayed unmatched. This receptor was identified in a woman aged 50 to 65 in good health. Some clones in this sample may be carry-over from other donors' samples. The rearrangement joins TRBV19 to TRBJ2-3, with TRBD2 matching 12 bases. The material sequenced was peripheral blood mononuclear cells. CDR3 bases: TGTGCCAGTAGTAAACTAGCGGGGGGCGGCACAGATACGCAGTATTTT. This sequence encodes CASSKLAGGGTDTQYF.